The clone carrying this T cell receptor (beta chain) was recorded at least ten times. Its antigen is currently unknown. The CDR3 is 16 residues long. Germline lookup yields CDR1 SEHNR and CDR2 FQNEAQ (reference sequence). Trimming pared 5 bases from V and 2 bases from J, leaving 18 bases between. TCRdb re-analysed the 5' RACE reads in MiXCR, keeping a single row per CDR3 protein. Counted here are about 130,000 distinct CDR3 sequences, about 6.5% occurring once; the ten biggest clones make up 2% to 2.5%. The data originate from a study of T-cell memory formation after mild COVID-19. Study-wide results and limits: The authors did not confirm SARS-CoV-2 specificity of second-wave clones peaking day 37.

Sequencing was carried out using PBMCs or a T cell subset sorted from them (not recorded which). This chain links TRBV7-9 with TRBJ2-5; D tentatively reads TRBD1 or TRBD2 (5 bases each). The origin of this receptor is an adult woman who had mild COVID-19 (a few samples of this study predate the infection). Cell type and time point are not known. CDR3 in amino acids: CASSAWDPGAQETQYF. In DNA, the CDR3 is TGTGCCAGCAGCGCCTGGGACCCCGGGGCTCAAGAGACCCAGTACTTC.